The 6 T cell receptor beta chains in this list originate from one sample, sequenced in a study of blood T cell repertoires in COVID-19. Libraries were prepared by immunoSEQ multiplex PCR; TCRdb keeps only in-frame clonotypes and omits some of them. The top ten hold around 15% of the sample, which has tens of thousands of clones, almost 90% seen once. The specimen was peripheral blood. Receptors were obtained from a human donor with active COVID-19. The donor label of this sample is uncertain.

V usage is TRBV18 and J usage is TRBJ2-7; D call uncertain. Germline loops: CDR1 KGHSH, CDR2 LQKENI. This CDR3 spans 14 amino acids. V gave up 0 bases and J gave up 3 bases, with 9 bases separating them. This CDR3 is CASSPPSMIYEQYF. DNA for the CDR3: TGTGCCAGCTCACCACCTTCTATGATCTACGAGCAGTACTTC.

The chain is built from TRBV19 and TRBJ1-1, with 8 bases lining up with TRBD1. The CDR3 contains 13 residues. Germline V lookup: CDR1 LNHDA, CDR2 SQIVND (reference sequence). V was pared by 9 bases and J by 7 bases, with 10 bases of the junction left unmatched. The CDR3 DNA reads TGTGCCAGCAAAACTCTAGACAGGGGTGAAGCTTTCTTT. Protein product: CASKTLDRGEAFF.

The chain has TRBV24-1 and TRBJ1-1; 9 nucleotides match TRBD1. Germline V gives CDR1 KGHDR, CDR2 SFDVKD. This CDR3 contains 14 residues. Germline trimming cut 10 bases from V and 2 bases from J; bases unmatched to any gene: 7. CDR3 loop: CATVKGQGNTEAFF. The CDR3 bases are TGTGCCACGGTGAAGGGACAGGGTAACACTGAAGCTTTCTTT.

The chain combines TRBV4-3 with TRBJ2-7; D unclear. Per germline, CDR1 LGHNA and CDR2 YSLEER. The CDR3 is made up of 15 amino acids. V lost 4 bases to trimming and J lost 1 base, with 14 bases between them. The CDR3 region has the DNA TGCGCCAGCAGCCGAGGCCCCGAAGTATCCTACGAGCAGTACTTC. This translates into CASSRGPEVSYEQYF.

V is TRBV5-1 and J is TRBJ1-1; D might be TRBD1 (6 bases). This CDR3 has 15 amino acids. CDR1 SGHRS and CDR2 YFSETQ come from the germline V gene. V was trimmed by 1 base and J by 1 base, leaving 11 bases between them. CDR3 sequence: CASSLSGAKNTEAFF. The CDR3 DNA reads TGCGCCAGCAGCTTGTCAGGGGCCAAGAACACTGAAGCTTTCTTT.

This clone was recorded only once. CDR3 residues: CASSLTSLWVTEAFF. The DNA for the CDR3 is TGTGCCAGCAGCTTGACATCCTTATGGGTCACTGAAGCTTTCTTT. The chain combines TRBV13 with TRBJ1-1; no clear D. The CDR3 totals 15 residues. Deletions cut 3 bases from V and 4 bases from J, with 15 bases between. Germline assignment: CDR1 PRHDT and CDR2 FYEKMQ (reference sequence).